The T cell receptor beta chain described here comes from a study of OX40 agonist ivuxolimab in advanced cancers. About the study: Ivuxolimab is an agonistic anti-OX40 (CD134) antibody, and patients were treated with it. General study results and limits: At 0.1 to 3.0 mg/kg, clonal expansion of CD4+ and CD8+ blood T cells had occurred by week 6.

CDR3 length equals 16 residues. After removal of 2 bases from V and 4 bases from J, the junction contained 9 bases not matched to a gene. The germline V gene encodes CDR1 MNHEY and CDR2 SVGAGI. Blood sampling took place at baseline, cycle 4 day 1, and cycle 7 day 1. Turning to this clone: No antigen is known for it.

Only in-frame clones appear in the TCRdb table, and some are missing; sequencing was by immunoSEQ multiplex PCR. The table lists 45,000 to 65,000 clones, about 90% of them singletons. The clonotype originates from an adult with an advanced solid tumor such as melanoma, head and neck, liver or kidney cancer. The chain uses TRBV6-5 and TRBJ1-2, with 8 bases aligning to TRBD1. Sequenced here: CD4+ or CD8+ T cells sorted from blood, sampled in a trial of the OX40 agonist ivuxolimab. In DNA form, the CDR3 reads TGTGCCAGCAGTTACCAACGCCAGGGGGCTGGCTATGGCTACACCTTC. Translated, it gives CASSYQRQGAGYGYTF.